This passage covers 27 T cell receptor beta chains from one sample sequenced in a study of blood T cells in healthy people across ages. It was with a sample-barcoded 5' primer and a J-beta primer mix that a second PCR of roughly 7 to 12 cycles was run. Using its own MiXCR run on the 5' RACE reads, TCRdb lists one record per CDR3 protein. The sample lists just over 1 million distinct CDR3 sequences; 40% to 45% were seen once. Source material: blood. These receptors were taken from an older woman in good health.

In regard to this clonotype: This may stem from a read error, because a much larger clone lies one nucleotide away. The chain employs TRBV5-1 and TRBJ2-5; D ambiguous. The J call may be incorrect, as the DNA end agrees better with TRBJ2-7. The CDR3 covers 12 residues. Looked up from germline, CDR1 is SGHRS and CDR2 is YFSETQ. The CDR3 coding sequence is TGCGCCAGCGGCTTGGACGACTACGAGCAGTACTTC. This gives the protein CASGLDDYEQYF.

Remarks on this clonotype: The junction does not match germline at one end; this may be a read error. CDR3 nucleotide sequence: TGTGCCACCAGCAGAGATAGAGTCATCAAAGAAAAACTGGTTTTT. Translated: CATSRDRVIKEKLVF. The V and J genes are TRBV15 and TRBJ1-4; D is unclear. The V gene's germline CDR1 is LNHNV and CDR2 YYDKDF (reference sequence). The CDR3 extends over 15 amino acids.

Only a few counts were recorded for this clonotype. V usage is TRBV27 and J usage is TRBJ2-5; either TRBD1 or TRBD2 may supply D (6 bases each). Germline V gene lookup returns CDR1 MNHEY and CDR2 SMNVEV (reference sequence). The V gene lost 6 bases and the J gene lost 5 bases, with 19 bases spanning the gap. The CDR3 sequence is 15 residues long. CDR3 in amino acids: CASSRLGGTSETQYF. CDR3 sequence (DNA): TGTGCCAGCAGCCGCCTAGGGGGGACATCCGAGACCCAGTACTTC.

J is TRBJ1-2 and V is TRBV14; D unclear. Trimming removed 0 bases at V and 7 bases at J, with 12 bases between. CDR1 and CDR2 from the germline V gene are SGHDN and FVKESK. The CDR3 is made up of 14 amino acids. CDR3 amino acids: CASSQDYNLVGYTF. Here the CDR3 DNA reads TGTGCCAGCAGCCAAGATTATAACCTGGTTGGCTACACCTTC.

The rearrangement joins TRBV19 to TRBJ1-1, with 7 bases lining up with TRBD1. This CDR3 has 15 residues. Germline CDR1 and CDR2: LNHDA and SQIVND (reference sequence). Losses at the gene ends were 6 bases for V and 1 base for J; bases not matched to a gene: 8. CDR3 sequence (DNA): TGTGCCAGTAGGGTAGCGGGACAGAAGAACACTGAAGCTTTCTTT. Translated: CASRVAGQKNTEAFF.

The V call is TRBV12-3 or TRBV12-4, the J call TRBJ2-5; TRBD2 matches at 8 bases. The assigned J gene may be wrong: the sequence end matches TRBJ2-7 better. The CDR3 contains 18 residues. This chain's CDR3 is CASTLKGAGAGLVGEQYF. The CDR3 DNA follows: TGTGCCAGCACTCTTAAGGGAGCCGGGGCGGGACTAGTCGGCGAGCAGTACTTC.

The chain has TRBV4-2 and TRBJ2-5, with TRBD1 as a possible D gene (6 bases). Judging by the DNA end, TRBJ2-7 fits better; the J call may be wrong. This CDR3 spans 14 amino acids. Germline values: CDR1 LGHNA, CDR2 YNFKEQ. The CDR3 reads CASSHEDSRDEQYF. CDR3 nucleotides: TGTGCCAGCAGCCATGAGGACAGTCGCGACGAGCAGTACTTC.

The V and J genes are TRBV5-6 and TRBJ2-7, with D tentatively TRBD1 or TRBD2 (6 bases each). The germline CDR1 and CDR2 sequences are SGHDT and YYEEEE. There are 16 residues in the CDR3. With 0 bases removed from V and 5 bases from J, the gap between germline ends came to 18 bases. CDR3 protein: CASSLVGDAGEDEQYF. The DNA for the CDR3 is TGTGCCAGCAGCTTGGTTGGGGACGCAGGGGAGGACGAGCAGTACTTC.

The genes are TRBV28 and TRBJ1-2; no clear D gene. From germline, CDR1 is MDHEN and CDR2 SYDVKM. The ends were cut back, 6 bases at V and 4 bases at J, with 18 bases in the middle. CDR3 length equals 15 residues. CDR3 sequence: CASRDVTGTIYGYTF. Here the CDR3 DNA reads TGTGCCAGCAGGGACGTGACGGGAACCATCTATGGCTACACCTTC.

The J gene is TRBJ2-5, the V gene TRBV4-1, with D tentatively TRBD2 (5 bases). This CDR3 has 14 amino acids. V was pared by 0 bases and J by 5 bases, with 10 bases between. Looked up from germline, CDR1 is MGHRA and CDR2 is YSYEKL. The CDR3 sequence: CASSQEALEETQYF. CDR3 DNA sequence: TGCGCCAGCAGCCAAGAGGCACTAGAGGAGACCCAGTACTTC.

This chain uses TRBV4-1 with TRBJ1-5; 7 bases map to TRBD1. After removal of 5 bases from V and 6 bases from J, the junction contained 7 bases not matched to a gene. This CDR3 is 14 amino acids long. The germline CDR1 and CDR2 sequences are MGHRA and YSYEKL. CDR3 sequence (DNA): TGCGCCAGCAGCTACCCAGGGGGGGCTCAGCCCCAGCATTTT. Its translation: CASSYPGGAQPQHF.

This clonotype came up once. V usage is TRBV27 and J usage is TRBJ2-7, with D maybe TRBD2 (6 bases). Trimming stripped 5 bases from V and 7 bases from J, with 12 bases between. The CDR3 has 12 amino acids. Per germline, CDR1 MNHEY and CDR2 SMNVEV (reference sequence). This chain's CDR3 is CASSATSSEQYF. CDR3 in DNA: TGTGCCAGCAGTGCCACTAGCTCTGAGCAGTACTTC.

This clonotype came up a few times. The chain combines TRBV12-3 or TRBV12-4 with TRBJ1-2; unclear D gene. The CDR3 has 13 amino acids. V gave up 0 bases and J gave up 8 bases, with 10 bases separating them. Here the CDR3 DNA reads TGTGCCAGCAGTTTAGCGAGGATTGAGGGCTACACCTTC. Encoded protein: CASSLARIEGYTF.

In nucleotides, the CDR3 is TGTGCCAGCAGCCCGGTTGATGTTTACAAGCAGTACTTC. This encodes CASSPVDVYKQYF. The chain combines TRBV6-6 with TRBJ2-5, with unresolved D. This CDR3 is built from 13 residues. V was cut by 6 bases and J by 11 bases, with 19 bases left in between. Germline lookup yields CDR1 MNHNY and CDR2 SVGAGI (reference sequence).

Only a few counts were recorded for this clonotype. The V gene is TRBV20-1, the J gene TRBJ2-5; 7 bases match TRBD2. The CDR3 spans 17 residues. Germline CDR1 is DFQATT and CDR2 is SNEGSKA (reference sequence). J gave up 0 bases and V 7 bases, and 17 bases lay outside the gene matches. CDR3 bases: TGCAGTGGCCTAGTGGCGGGAGAGGTCCGACACCAAGAGACCCAGTACTTC. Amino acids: CSGLVAGEVRHQETQYF.

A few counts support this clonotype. CDR3 loop: CASSQMDNQPQHF. CDR3 coding DNA: TGTGCCAGCAGCCAGATGGACAATCAGCCCCAGCATTTT. This chain uses TRBV3-1 with TRBJ1-5; D not certain. This CDR3 has 13 amino acids. Germline V lookup: CDR1 LGHDT, CDR2 YNNKEL (reference sequence). Trimming took 3 bases from V and 3 from J, leaving 6 bases between them.

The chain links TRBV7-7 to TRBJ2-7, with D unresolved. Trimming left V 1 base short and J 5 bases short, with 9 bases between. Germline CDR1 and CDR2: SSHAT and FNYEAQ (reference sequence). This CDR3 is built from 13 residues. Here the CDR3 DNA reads TGTGCCAGCAGCTTAGGCTTGACAAACGAGCAGTACTTC. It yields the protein CASSLGLTNEQYF.

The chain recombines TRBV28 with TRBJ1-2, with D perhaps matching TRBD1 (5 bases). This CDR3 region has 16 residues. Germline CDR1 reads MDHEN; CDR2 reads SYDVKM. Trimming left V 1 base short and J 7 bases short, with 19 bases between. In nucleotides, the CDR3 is TGTGCCAGCAGTTTATTGGCGACTGGACAAGTCGGTGGCTACACCTTC. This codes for CASSLLATGQVGGYTF.

The CDR3 region is CASSQRNLSGGMGIYEQYF. DNA of the CDR3: TGCGCCAGCAGCCAAAGGAATTTATCGGGCGGGATGGGGATCTACGAGCAGTACTTC. The chain joins TRBV4-1 to TRBJ2-7, with a weak D call TRBD2 (6 bases). Trimming pared 2 bases from V and 3 bases from J, leaving 26 bases between. Germline V gives CDR1 MGHRA, CDR2 YSYEKL. The CDR3 spans 19 residues.

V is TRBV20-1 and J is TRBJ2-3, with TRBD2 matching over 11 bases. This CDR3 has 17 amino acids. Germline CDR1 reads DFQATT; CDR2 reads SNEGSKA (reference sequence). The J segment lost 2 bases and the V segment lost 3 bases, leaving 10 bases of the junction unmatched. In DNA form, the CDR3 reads TGCAGTGCTAGGTCTCCGATAGCGGGAGGGTACACAGATACGCAGTATTTT. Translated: CSARSPIAGGYTDTQYF.

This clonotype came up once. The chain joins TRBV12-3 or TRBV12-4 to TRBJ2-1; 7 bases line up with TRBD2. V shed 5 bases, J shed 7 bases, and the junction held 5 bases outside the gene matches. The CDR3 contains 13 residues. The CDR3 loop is CASSHLGGNEQFF. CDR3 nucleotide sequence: TGTGCCAGCAGTCACCTGGGGGGGAATGAGCAGTTCTTC.

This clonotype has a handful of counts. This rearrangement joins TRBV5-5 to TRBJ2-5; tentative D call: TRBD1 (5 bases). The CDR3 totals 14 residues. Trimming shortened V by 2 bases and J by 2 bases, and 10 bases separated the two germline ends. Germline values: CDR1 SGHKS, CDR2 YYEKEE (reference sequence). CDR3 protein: CASSFNGAQETQYF. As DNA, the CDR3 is TGTGCCAGCAGCTTTAATGGGGCACAAGAGACCCAGTACTTC.

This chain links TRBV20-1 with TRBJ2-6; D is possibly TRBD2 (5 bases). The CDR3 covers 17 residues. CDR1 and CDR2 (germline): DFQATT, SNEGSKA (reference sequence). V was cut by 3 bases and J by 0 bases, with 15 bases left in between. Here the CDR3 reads CSASLRGPLSGANVLTF. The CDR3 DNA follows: TGCAGTGCTAGTCTCCGGGGTCCCCTCTCTGGGGCCAACGTCCTGACTTTC.

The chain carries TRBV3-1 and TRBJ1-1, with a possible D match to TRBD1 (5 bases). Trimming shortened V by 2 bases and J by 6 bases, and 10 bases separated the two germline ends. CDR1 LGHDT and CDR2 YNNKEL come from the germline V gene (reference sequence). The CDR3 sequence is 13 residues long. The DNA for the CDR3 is TGTGCCAGCAGCCAACAGGGACCCGCTGAAGCTTTCTTT. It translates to CASSQQGPAEAFF.

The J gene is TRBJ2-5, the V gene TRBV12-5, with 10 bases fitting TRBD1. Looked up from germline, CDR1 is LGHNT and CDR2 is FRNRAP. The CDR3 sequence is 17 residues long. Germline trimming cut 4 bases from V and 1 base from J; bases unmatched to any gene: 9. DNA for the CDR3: TGTGCTAGTGGTTCGTACCGGGACAGGGGCGGCCAAGAGACCCAGTACTTC. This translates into CASGSYRDRGGQETQYF.

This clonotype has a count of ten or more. Written as DNA, the CDR3 is TGTGCCAGCAGCACTAGGGGCCCCGCGGACAGGAGGGAGACCCAGTACTTC. This encodes CASSTRGPADRRETQYF. The chain has TRBV7-8 and TRBJ2-5; 7 bases fit TRBD1. The V segment lost 5 bases and the J segment 5 bases; nucleotides outside the gene matches: 17. Germline CDR1 SGHVS, CDR2 FQNEAQ. This CDR3 comprises 17 residues. Combining the CDR3 with reference TRBV7-8 and TRBJ2-5 gives the whole variable domain GAGVSQSPRYKVAKRGQDVALRCDPISGHVSLFWYQQALGQGPEFLTYFQNEAQLDKSGLPSDRFFAERPEGSVSTLKIQRTQQEDSAVYLCASSTRGPADRRETQYFGPGTRLLVL.

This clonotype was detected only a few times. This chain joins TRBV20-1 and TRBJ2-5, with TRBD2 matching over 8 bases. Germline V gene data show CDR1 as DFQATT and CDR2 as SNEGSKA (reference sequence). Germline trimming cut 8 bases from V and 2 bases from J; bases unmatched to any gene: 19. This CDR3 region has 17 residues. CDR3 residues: CSRGKAGAEWPQETQYF. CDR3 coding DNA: TGCAGTAGGGGGAAAGCGGGAGCAGAGTGGCCACAAGAGACCCAGTACTTC.